The rows below give T cell receptor beta chains drawn from one sample of a study of beta chain features in type 1 diabetes. Clones were read by immunoSEQ multiplex PCR, and TCRdb kept only the in-frame ones, dropping some. The data hold some 150,000 clones, with 10% observed a single time. What was sequenced was naive CD4+ T cells from blood. The receptor set was obtained from a man aged 18 to 30 in good health. The CDR3 runs from the conserved cysteine through the conserved F or W. Each record gives: V gene, J gene, clone size, D gene, CDR3 protein, CDR3 DNA. D genes are given only for firm matches. Expanded clones get a size class; other rows say once, few or many, or leave the size out.

TRBV30,TRBJ1-1,-,-,CAWKRVVNTEAFF,TGTGCCTGGAAGAGGGTAGTGAACACTGAAGCTTTCTTT
TRBV19,TRBJ2-5,few,-,CASRASSGQETQYF,TGTGCCAGTAGAGCGAGTAGCGGCCAAGAGACCCAGTACTTC
TRBV27,TRBJ2-7,few,-,CASRSTGSYEQYF,TGTGCCAGCAGATCGACAGGTAGCTACGAGCAGTACTTC
TRBV2,TRBJ2-3,-,TRBD2,CASGLAGGSTDTQYF,TGTGCCAGTGGCCTAGCGGGGGGTAGCACAGATACGCAGTATTTT
TRBV18,TRBJ2-6,many,-,CASSPRQAVSGANVLTF,TGTGCCAGCTCACCTCGGCAGGCTGTCTCTGGGGCCAACGTCCTGACTTTC
TRBV20-1,TRBJ2-5,many,-,CSASGQETQYF,TGCAGTGCTAGCGGTCAAGAGACCCAGTACTTC
TRBV9,TRBJ2-7,few,TRBD2,CASSAATSGGTYEQYF,TGTGCCAGCAGCGCCGCGACTAGCGGGGGCACCTACGAGCAGTACTTC
TRBV6-1,TRBJ2-7,few,TRBD1,CASSSRQGGYEQYF,TGTGCCAGCAGTTCACGACAGGGTGGCTACGAGCAGTACTTC
TRBV11-2,TRBJ2-3,few,TRBD2,CASSWGTSGGVSDTQYF,TGTGCCAGCAGCTGGGGGACTAGCGGGGGGGTCTCAGATACGCAGTATTTT
TRBV4-2,TRBJ2-5,many,TRBD2,CASSPQGASGGLQETQYF,TGTGCCAGCAGCCCGCAGGGGGCTAGCGGGGGCTTACAAGAGACCCAGTACTTC
TRBV7-2,TRBJ2-4,many,-,CASSLGGNIQYF,TGTGCCAGCAGCTTAGGCGGAAACATTCAGTACTTC
TRBV11-2,TRBJ2-3,few,-,CASSLVGTSTDTQYF,TGTGCCAGCAGCTTAGTTGGGACTAGCACAGATACGCAGTATTTT
TRBV7-2,TRBJ2-7,few,TRBD1,CASSLGLGGSSYEQYF,TGTGCCAGCAGCTTAGGGTTAGGGGGCAGCTCCTACGAGCAGTACTTC
TRBV2,TRBJ1-1,once,-,CASSEMGSNTEAFF,TGTGCCAGCAGTGAAATGGGCTCGAACACTGAAGCTTTCTTT
TRBV11-2,TRBJ2-7,-,TRBD2,CASSLGGTSGGSEQYF,TGTGCCAGCAGCTTAGGCGGGACTAGCGGGGGAAGCGAGCAGTACTTC
TRBV5-1,TRBJ2-7,few,-,CASSPQGVYEQYF,TGCGCCAGCAGCCCACAGGGTGTGTACGAGCAGTACTTC
TRBV6-5,TRBJ2-3,few,-,CASSTWGLKYF,TGTGCCAGCAGCACCTGGGGGCTCAAGTATTTT
TRBV28,TRBJ2-5,-,-,CASSLTGGWRETQYF,TGTGCCAGCAGTTTAACAGGTGGTTGGAGAGAGACCCAGTACTTC
TRBV7-2,TRBJ2-7,-,TRBD2,CASSAWTSGRSSYEQYF,TGTGCCAGCAGCGCCTGGACTAGCGGGCGAAGCTCCTACGAGCAGTACTTC
TRBV7-2,TRBJ2-7,few,TRBD2,CASSLEAGGPYEQYF,TGTGCCAGCAGCTTAGAAGCGGGGGGCCCCTACGAGCAGTACTTC
TRBV10-3,TRBJ2-7,-,-,CAISEIPTSYEQYF,TGTGCCATCAGTGAAATCCCGACTTCCTACGAGCAGTACTTC
TRBV15,TRBJ2-2,-,-,CATSSGRDGELFF,TGTGCCACCAGCAGTGGGCGCGACGGGGAGCTGTTTTTT
TRBV4-3,TRBJ2-1,-,-,CASSQGQVPPNEQFF,TGCGCCAGCAGCCAAGGGCAAGTACCCCCCAATGAGCAGTTCTTC
TRBV29-1,TRBJ2-2,many,-,CSVEDPTGVTGELFF,TGCAGCGTTGAAGATCCGACAGGAGTCACCGGGGAGCTGTTTTTT
TRBV7-9,TRBJ2-5,few,-,CASSSRTGTETQYF,TGTGCCAGCAGCTCCCGGACGGGAACAGAGACCCAGTACTTC
TRBV6-6,TRBJ2-6,-,-,CASMSAGANVLTF,TGTGCCAGCATGAGCGCCGGGGCCAACGTCCTGACTTTC
TRBV6-6,TRBJ2-5,few,-,CASRQGQETQYF,TGTGCCAGCAGGCAGGGTCAAGAGACCCAGTACTTC
TRBV11-2,TRBJ2-1,-,TRBD2,CASSPQRGVTEQFF,TGTGCCAGCAGCCCCCAGCGGGGGGTAACTGAGCAGTTCTTC
TRBV28,TRBJ1-2,few,-,CASSARDGGYTF,TGTGCCAGCAGTGCGAGGGATGGTGGCTACACCTTC
TRBV18,TRBJ2-7,-,TRBD1,CASSPLQGAGEQYF,TGTGCCAGCTCACCACTACAGGGGGCCGGGGAGCAGTACTTC
TRBV19,TRBJ1-2,few,-,CASSTAGDGYTF,TGTGCCAGTAGCACGGCAGGGGATGGCTACACCTTC
TRBV28,TRBJ2-3,-,TRBD1,CASSTPLTGGKGDTQYF,TGTGCCAGCAGCACACCCCTCACAGGGGGCAAGGGAGATACGCAGTATTTT